These 5 T cell receptor beta chains were sequenced from one sample in a study of control samples from healthy donors and cancer patients. The assay was immunoSEQ multiplex PCR, and TCRdb's table has in-frame clones only and misses some. The table includes some 89,000 clones, approximately 81% detected once. Material: blood. These receptors originate from a woman between 35 and 50 years old in good health.

The chain couples TRBV5-4 to TRBJ1-1, with D maybe TRBD1 (5 bases). This CDR3 region has 15 residues. Germline CDR1 reads SGHNT; CDR2 reads YYREEE (reference sequence). The ends were cut back, 5 bases at V and 1 base at J, with 15 bases in the middle. The CDR3 coding sequence is TGTGCCAGCAGTTGGGGGGGGACCGGGAACACTGAAGCTTTCTTT. Amino acid sequence: CASSWGGTGNTEAFF.

This chain uses TRBV24-1 with TRBJ2-1; a possible D gene is TRBD1 (6 bases). The V end was cut by 6 bases, the J end by 2 bases, with 10 bases between. CDR1 and CDR2 from the germline V gene are KGHDR and SFDVKD. CDR3 length equals 14 residues. DNA of the CDR3: TGTGCCACCAGTCCAGGGGCCACCTACAATGAGCAGTTCTTC. Translation gives CATSPGATYNEQFF.

The CDR3 reads CASEEVTANTEAFF. The CDR3 bases are TGTGCCAGCGAAGAGGTCACTGCAAACACTGAAGCTTTCTTT. The rearrangement links TRBV6-6 to TRBJ1-1; D gene ambiguous. This CDR3 comprises 14 residues. V lost 8 bases and J lost 2, with 15 bases in between. The germline CDR1 and CDR2 sequences are MNHNY and SVGAGI (reference sequence).

CDR3 residues: CASSEDRLGEQYF. The CDR3 DNA sequence: TGTGCCAGCAGTGAAGACAGGTTGGGAGAGCAGTACTTC. V is TRBV6-1 and J is TRBJ2-7; tentatively, D is TRBD1 (5 bases). Trimming shortened V by 1 base and J by 7 bases, and 11 bases separated the two germline ends. Germline lookup yields CDR1 MNHNS and CDR2 SASEGT. The CDR3 consists of 13 residues.

The J gene is TRBJ2-1, the V gene TRBV24-1; the D gene is possibly TRBD2 (5 bases). This CDR3 comprises 14 residues. Germline lookup yields CDR1 KGHDR and CDR2 SFDVKD. Trimming cost V 3 bases and J 4 bases, with 9 bases left between them. The CDR3 DNA follows: TGTGCCACCAGTGATCCCCGAGGGTACAATGAGCAGTTCTTC. It encodes CATSDPRGYNEQFF.